The following is a T cell receptor (beta chain) sequence with its context. This sample was taken from a study of OX40 agonist ivuxolimab in advanced cancers. Study background: Earlier treatment with anti-PD-1, anti-PD-L1 or anti-CTLA-4 was permitted, and 30% to 40% had received some.

The CDR3 spans 15 residues. Trimming cost V 4 bases and J 6 bases; bases outside gene matches: 10. Germline CDR1 and CDR2: MDHEN and SYDVKM. Repertoires were generated with immunoSEQ multiplex PCR, while TCRdb's copy carries only in-frame clones and drops some. Of approximately 57,000 clones listed, around 90% were seen once; the top ten hold 11%. V usage is TRBV28 and J usage is TRBJ1-2; 8 bases match TRBD1. This sample comprised CD4+ or CD8+ T cells sorted from blood, obtained in a trial of the OX40 agonist ivuxolimab. The TCR originated in an adult with an advanced solid tumor such as melanoma, head and neck, liver or kidney cancer. The CDR3 reads CASSSPPQGADGYTF. The CDR3, as DNA: TGTGCCAGCAGTTCTCCCCCTCAGGGGGCCGATGGCTACACCTTC.